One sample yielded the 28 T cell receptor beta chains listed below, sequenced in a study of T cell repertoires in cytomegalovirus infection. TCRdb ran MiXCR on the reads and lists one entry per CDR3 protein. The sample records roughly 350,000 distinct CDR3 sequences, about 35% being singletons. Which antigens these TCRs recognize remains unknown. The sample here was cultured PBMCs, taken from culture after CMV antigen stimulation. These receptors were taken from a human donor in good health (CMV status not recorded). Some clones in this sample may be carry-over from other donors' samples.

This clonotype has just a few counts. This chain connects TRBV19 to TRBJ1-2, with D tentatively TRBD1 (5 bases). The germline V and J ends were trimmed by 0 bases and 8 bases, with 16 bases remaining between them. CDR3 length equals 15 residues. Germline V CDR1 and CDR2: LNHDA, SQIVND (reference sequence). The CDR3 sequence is CASSIDITGLRGYTF. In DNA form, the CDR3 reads TGTGCCAGTAGTATAGATATTACAGGACTGAGAGGCTACACCTTC.

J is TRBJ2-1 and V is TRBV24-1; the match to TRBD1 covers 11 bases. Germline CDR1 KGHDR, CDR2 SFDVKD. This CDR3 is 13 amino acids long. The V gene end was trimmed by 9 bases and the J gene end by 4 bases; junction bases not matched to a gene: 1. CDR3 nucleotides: TGTGCCACCCGGGACAGGGGGTACAATGAGCAGTTCTTC. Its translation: CATRDRGYNEQFF.

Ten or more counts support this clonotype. CDR3 nucleotide sequence: TGTGCCAGCAGCGCCATCCAAGCAGATTATGGCTACACCTTC. Translation gives CASSAIQADYGYTF. This rearrangement joins TRBV7-3 to TRBJ1-2; D is unresolved. Per germline, CDR1 SGHTA and CDR2 FQGTGA. The CDR3 length is 14 residues. Deletions cut 5 bases from V and 5 bases from J, with 15 bases between.

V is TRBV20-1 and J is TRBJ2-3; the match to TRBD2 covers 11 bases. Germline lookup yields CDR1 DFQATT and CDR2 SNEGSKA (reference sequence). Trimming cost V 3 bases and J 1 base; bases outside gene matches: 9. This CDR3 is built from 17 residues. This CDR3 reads CSASDPISGRGTDTQYF. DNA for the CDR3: TGCAGTGCTAGCGACCCTATTAGCGGGAGGGGCACAGATACGCAGTATTTT.

CDR3 loop: CASSSWNEKLFF. CDR3 bases: TGTGCCAGTTCGTCGTGGAATGAAAAACTGTTTTTT. The rearrangement uses TRBV6-1 and TRBJ1-4, with no clear D. Trimming removed 9 bases at V and 5 bases at J, with 10 bases between. The CDR3 has 12 residues. CDR1 is MNHNS, CDR2 SASEGT, per germline.

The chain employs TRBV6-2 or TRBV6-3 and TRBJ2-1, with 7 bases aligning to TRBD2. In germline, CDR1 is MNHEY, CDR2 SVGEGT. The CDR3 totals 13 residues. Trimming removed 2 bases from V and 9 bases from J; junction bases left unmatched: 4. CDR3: CASSYLGRGEQFF. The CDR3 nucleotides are TGTGCCAGCAGTTACCTTGGGAGGGGTGAGCAGTTCTTC.

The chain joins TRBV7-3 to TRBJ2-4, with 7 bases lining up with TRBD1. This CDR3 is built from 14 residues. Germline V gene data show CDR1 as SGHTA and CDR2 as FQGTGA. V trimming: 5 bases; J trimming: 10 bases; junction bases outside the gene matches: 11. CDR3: CASSVRRDRLIQYF. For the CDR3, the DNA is TGTGCCAGCAGCGTCCGAAGGGACAGATTGATTCAGTACTTC. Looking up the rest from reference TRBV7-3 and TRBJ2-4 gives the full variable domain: GAGVSQTPSNKVTEKGKYVELRCDPISGHTALYWYRQSLGQGPEFLIYFQGTGAADDSGLPNDRFFAVRPEGSVSTLKIQRTERGDSAVYLCASSVRRDRLIQYFGAGTRLSVL.

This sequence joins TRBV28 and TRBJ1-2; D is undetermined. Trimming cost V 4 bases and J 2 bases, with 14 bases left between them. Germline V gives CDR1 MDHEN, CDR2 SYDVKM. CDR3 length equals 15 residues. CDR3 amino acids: CASSSPSAGNYGYTF. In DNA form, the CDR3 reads TGTGCCAGCAGTTCCCCATCGGCTGGGAACTATGGCTACACCTTC.

The CDR3 DNA reads as TGTGCCAGCTCCTCCGGGACTAGCGGGAGGGCCCGGGAGACCCAGTACTTC. Translating gives CASSSGTSGRARETQYF. The V and J genes are TRBV5-4 and TRBJ2-5, with TRBD2 matching 16 bases. The germline gives CDR1 SGHNT, CDR2 YYREEE (reference sequence). V lost 7 bases to trimming and J lost 5 bases; unmatched junction nucleotides: 11. The CDR3 runs 17 residues.

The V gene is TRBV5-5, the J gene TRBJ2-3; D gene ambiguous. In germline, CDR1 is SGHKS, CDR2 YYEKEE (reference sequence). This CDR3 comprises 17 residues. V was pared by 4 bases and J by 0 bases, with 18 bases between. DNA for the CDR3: TGTGCCAGCAGCCCCTGGGTTGCTGCAACTAGCACAGATACGCAGTATTTT. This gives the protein CASSPWVAATSTDTQYF.

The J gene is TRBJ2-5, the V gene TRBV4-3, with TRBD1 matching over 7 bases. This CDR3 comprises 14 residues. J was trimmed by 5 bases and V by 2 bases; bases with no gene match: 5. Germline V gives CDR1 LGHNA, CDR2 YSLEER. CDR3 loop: CASSQLTGVETQYF. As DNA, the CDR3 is TGCGCCAGCAGCCAACTTACAGGGGTGGAGACCCAGTACTTC.

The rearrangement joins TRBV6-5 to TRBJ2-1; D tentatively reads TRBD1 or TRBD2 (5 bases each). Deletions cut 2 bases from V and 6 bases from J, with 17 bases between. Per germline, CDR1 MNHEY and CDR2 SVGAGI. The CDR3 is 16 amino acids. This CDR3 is CASSYLGASTSNEQFF. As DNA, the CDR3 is TGTGCCAGCAGTTACCTAGGGGCTAGCACTTCCAATGAGCAGTTCTTC.

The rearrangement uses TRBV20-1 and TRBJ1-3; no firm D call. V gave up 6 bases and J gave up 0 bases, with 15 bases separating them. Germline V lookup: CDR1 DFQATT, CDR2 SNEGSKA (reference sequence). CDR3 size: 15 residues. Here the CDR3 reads CSARIPGPSGNTIYF. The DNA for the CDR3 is TGCAGTGCAAGGATCCCAGGACCCTCTGGAAACACCATATATTTT.

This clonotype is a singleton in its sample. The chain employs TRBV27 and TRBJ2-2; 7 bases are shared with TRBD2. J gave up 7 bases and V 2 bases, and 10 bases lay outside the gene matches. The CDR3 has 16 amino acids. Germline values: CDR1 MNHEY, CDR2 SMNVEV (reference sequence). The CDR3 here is CASSLRAGVRLGELFF. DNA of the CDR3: TGTGCCAGCAGTTTACGTGCGGGAGTGCGGCTCGGGGAGCTGTTTTTT.

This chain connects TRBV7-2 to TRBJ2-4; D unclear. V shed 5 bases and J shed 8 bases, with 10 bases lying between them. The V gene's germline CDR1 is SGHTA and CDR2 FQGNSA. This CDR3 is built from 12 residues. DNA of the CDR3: TGTGCCAGCAGCCCAGAGCTTCACATTCAGTACTTC. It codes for CASSPELHIQYF.

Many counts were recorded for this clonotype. CDR3 nucleotides: TGTGCCAGCAGCTTTACTAGCGGGAGAGGTGAGCAGTACTTC. It yields the protein CASSFTSGRGEQYF. The chain combines TRBV7-8 with TRBJ2-7, with 11 bases matching TRBD2. The CDR3 runs to 14 residues. Trimming cost V 3 bases and J 7 bases; bases outside gene matches: 5. CDR1 and CDR2 from the germline V gene are SGHVS and FQNEAQ.

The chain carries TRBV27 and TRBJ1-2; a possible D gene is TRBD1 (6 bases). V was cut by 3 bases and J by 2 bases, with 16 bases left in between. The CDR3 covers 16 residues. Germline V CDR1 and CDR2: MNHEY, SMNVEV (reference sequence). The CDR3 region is CASSLGGGEVNYGYTF. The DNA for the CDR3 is TGTGCCAGCAGTTTGGGGGGCGGAGAAGTAAACTATGGCTACACCTTC.

The CDR3 DNA is TGCAGTGCTACTTCCGGGACATATGGCTACACCTTC. Its translation is CSATSGTYGYTF. The chain uses TRBV20-1 and TRBJ1-2, with D possibly matching TRBD1 (6 bases). Trimming pared 4 bases from V and 5 bases from J, leaving 11 bases between. Germline loops: CDR1 DFQATT, CDR2 SNEGSKA (reference sequence). This CDR3 contains 12 residues.

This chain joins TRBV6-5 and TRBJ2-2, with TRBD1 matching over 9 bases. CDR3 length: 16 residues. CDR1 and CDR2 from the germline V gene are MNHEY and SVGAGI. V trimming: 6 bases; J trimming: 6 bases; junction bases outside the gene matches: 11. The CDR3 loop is CASRTPGTGRAGELFF. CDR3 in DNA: TGTGCCAGCAGGACCCCCGGGACAGGGAGGGCCGGGGAGCTGTTTTTT.

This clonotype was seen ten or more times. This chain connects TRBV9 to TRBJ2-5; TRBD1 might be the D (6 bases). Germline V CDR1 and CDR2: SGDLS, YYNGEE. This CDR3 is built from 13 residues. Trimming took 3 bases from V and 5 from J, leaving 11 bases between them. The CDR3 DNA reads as TGTGCCAGCAGCGGTACAGGGCTGGAGACCCAGTACTTC. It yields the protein CASSGTGLETQYF. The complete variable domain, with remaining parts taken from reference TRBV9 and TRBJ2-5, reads DSGVTQTPKHLITATGQRVTLRCSPRSGDLSVYWYQQSLDQGLQFLIQYYNGEERAKGNILERFSAQQFPDLHSELNLSSLELGDSALYFCASSGTGLETQYFGPGTRLLVL.

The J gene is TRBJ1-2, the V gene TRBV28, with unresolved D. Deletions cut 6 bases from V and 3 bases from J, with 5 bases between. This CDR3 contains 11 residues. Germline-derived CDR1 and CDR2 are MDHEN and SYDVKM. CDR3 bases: TGTGCCAGCAGGGGAGACTATGGCTACACCTTC. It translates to CASRGDYGYTF.

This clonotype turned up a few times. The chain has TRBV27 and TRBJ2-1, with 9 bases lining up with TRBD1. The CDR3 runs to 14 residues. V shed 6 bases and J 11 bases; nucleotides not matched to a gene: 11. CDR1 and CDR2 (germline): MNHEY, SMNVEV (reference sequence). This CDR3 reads CASRTGQGSPQQFF. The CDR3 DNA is TGTGCCAGCAGGACGGGACAGGGTTCGCCCCAGCAGTTCTTC.

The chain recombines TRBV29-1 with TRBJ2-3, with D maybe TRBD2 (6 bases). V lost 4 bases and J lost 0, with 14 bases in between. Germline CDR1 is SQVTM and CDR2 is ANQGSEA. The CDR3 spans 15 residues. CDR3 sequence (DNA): TGCAGCGTTGTGCTTGCGGGACTGAGCACAGATACGCAGTATTTT. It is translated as CSVVLAGLSTDTQYF.

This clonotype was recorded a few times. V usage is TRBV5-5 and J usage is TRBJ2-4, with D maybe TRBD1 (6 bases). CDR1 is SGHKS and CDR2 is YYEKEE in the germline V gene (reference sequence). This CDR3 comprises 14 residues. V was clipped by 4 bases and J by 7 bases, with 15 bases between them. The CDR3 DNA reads TGTGCCAGCAGCCCGTACAGGGTGAGCAACATTCAGTACTTC. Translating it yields CASSPYRVSNIQYF.

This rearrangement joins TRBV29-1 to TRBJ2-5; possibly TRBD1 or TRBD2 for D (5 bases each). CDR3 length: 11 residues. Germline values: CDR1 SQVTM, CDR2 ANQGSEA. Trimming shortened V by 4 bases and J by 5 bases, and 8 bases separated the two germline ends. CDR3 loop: CSVGEGETQYF. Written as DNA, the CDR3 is TGCAGCGTTGGCGAGGGGGAGACCCAGTACTTC.

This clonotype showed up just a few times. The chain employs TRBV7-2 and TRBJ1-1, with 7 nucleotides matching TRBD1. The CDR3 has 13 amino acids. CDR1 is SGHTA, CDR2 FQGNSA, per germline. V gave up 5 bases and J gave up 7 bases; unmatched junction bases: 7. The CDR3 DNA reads TGTGCCAGCAGCACCGGGACAGCCAGTGAAGCTTTCTTT. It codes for CASSTGTASEAFF.

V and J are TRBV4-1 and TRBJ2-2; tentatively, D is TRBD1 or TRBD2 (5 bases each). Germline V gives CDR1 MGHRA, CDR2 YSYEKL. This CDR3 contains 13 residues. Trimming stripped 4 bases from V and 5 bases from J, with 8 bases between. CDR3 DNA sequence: TGCGCCAGCAGCCGGGGGTCTACCGGGGAGCTGTTTTTT. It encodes CASSRGSTGELFF.

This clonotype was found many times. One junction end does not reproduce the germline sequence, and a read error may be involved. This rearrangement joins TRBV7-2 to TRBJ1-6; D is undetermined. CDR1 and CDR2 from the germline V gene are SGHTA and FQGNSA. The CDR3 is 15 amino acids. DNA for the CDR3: TGTGCCAGCAGCGTAGCCCCGGGCGGAGGGTCACCCCTCCACTTT. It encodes CASSVAPGGGSPLHF.